This TCR beta chain was sequenced during a study of tumor and adjacent non-tumor tissue in lung cancer. Background on the study: Histology: 12 adenocarcinoma, a couple of squamous cell carcinoma, 1 small cell lung cancer. Stage I to III disease affected roughly 10 men and about five women aged about 30 to 76.

The library came from three nested PCR rounds adapted from ARM-PCR protocols. TCRdb processed the multiplex PCR reads anew with MiXCR; each CDR3 protein has one entry. In the table there are around 100,000 distinct CDR3 sequences, approximately 60% of which are singletons. About this clonotype: One end of the junction varies from germline; a read error may be responsible.

The CDR3 spans 12 residues. This sample's RNA came from whole unsorted tissue. More than 3 cm separated this lung sample from the edge of the tumor. The chain employs TRBV12-3 or TRBV12-4 and TRBJ2-7; D might be TRBD1 or TRBD2, each matching 5 bases. The sequenced sample consisted of distant non-tumor lung tissue. This clonotype was sampled from a man younger than 45 with non-small cell lung cancer. CDR3 in amino acids: CVSSLGTYKQYF. In nucleotides, the CDR3 is TGTGTCAGCAGTTTGGGGACCTACAAGCAGTACTTC.